These T cell receptor beta chains were read from a single sample in a study of T cell responses to AZD1222 COVID-19 vaccine. Assay used: immunoSEQ multiplex PCR; TCRdb lists only in-frame clones, some missing. Here the sample spans 100,000 to 150,000 clones, around 83% being singletons. Specimen: peripheral blood, collected 28 days after the second AZD1222 dose. The receptors come from an adult who received the AZD1222 COVID-19 vaccine. The CDR3 runs from the conserved cysteine through the conserved F or W. D genes are given only for firm matches. Some rows have no size entry. The others give once, few or many, or a class for an expanded clone.

j_call clone_size d_call v_call cdr3_aa cdr3_nt
TRBJ2-7 - - TRBV30 CAWSVFPTGSYEQYF TGTGCCTGGAGTGTATTTCCCACGGGCTCCTACGAGCAGTACTTC
TRBJ1-2 - - TRBV19 CASSIVVSAGYTF TGTGCCAGTAGTATAGTCGTGTCAGCTGGCTACACCTTC
TRBJ2-2 few - TRBV3-1/TRBV3-2 CASSPRGGYAGELFF TGTGCCAGCAGCCCCCGTGGAGGGTATGCCGGGGAGCTGTTTTTT
TRBJ1-1 once - TRBV28 CASRGVGRTEAFF TGTGCCAGCAGGGGGGTGGGCCGCACTGAAGCTTTCTTT
TRBJ2-7 - TRBD2 TRBV28 CASSPTQRGGREQYF TGTGCCAGCAGTCCCACACAGCGGGGGGGCCGCGAGCAGTACTTC
TRBJ1-1 - TRBD1 TRBV30 CAWTDRAAALAFF TGTGCCTGGACGGACAGGGCGGCCGCGTTAGCTTTCTTT
TRBJ2-3 - TRBD2 TRBV7-2 CASKPSGASTDTQYF TGTGCCAGCAAGCCCAGCGGGGCTAGCACAGATACGCAGTATTTT
TRBJ1-3 - - TRBV12-3/TRBV12-4 CASSVEGNTIYF TGTGCCAGCAGTGTAGAGGGAAACACCATATATTTT
TRBJ2-4 - - TRBV3-1/TRBV3-2 CASSQDVFSGKNIQYF TGTGCCAGCAGCCAAGACGTTTTCTCTGGCAAAAACATTCAGTACTTC
TRBJ2-7 - - TRBV18 CASSPKQGVYEQYF TGTGCCAGCTCACCCAAGCAGGGTGTCTACGAGCAGTACTTC
TRBJ2-3 once - TRBV5-1 CASRTGTNTDTQYF TGCGCCAGCAGAACCGGGACAAACACAGATACGCAGTATTTT
TRBJ1-1 few - TRBV28 CASTDSVNTEAFF TGTGCCAGCACGGACAGCGTGAACACTGAAGCTTTCTTT
TRBJ1-1 - - TRBV28 CASRRNLGANTEAFF TGTGCCAGCAGACGGAACCTCGGGGCGAACACTGAAGCTTTCTTT
TRBJ2-5 - TRBD1 TRBV6-5 CASRRQGPQETQYF TGTGCCAGCAGGCGACAGGGCCCCCAAGAGACCCAGTACTTC
TRBJ2-3 once - TRBV2 CASIGFTDTQYF TGTGCCAGCATAGGGTTTACAGATACGCAGTATTTT
TRBJ2-1 - TRBD1 TRBV7-2 CASSFRGRQFF TGTGCCAGCAGCTTTAGGGGGCGACAGTTCTTC
TRBJ1-4 - TRBD1 TRBV3-1/TRBV3-2 CASSQVEDRVLGAPKLFF TGTGCCAGCAGCCAAGTAGAGGACAGGGTTCTTGGAGCACCAAAACTGTTTTTT
TRBJ1-5 - - TRBV19 CASSVTADLGSNQPQHF TGTGCCAGTAGTGTGACGGCTGACCTTGGTAGCAATCAGCCCCAGCATTTT
TRBJ2-1 once - TRBV5-1 CASSLGGSYNEQFF TGCGCCAGCAGCTTGGGCGGCTCCTACAATGAGCAGTTCTTC
TRBJ1-2 once TRBD1 TRBV6-2/TRBV6-3 CASSYLDRSYYGYTF TGTGCCAGCAGTTACCTGGACAGGAGCTACTATGGCTACACCTTC
TRBJ2-1 - TRBD1 TRBV7-2 CASSQGAPDYNEQFF TGTGCCAGCAGCCAGGGGGCCCCGGATTACAATGAGCAGTTCTTC
TRBJ2-5 - - TRBV29-1 CSVHTGKEETQYF TGCAGCGTTCACACAGGGAAGGAAGAGACCCAGTACTTC
TRBJ1-1 once - TRBV15 CATSRDWTTGTEAFF TGTGCCACCAGCAGAGATTGGACAACGGGCACTGAAGCTTTCTTT
TRBJ2-1 - TRBD1 TRBV9 CASSVDGQVFNEQFF TGTGCCAGCAGCGTAGATGGACAGGTCTTCAATGAGCAGTTCTTC
TRBJ1-4 - - TRBV21-1 CASSKVGGQKLSEKLFF TGTGCCAGCAGCAAAGTCGGGGGACAGAAACTATCCGAAAAACTGTTTTTT
TRBJ1-3 medium-sized - TRBV21-1 CASSSPEGTGSPYSGNTIYF TGTGCCAGCAGCTCCCCTGAGGGGACAGGGTCCCCCTACTCTGGAAACACCATATATTTT
TRBJ1-2 - - TRBV6-2/TRBV6-3 CASSYSEQAYGYTF TGTGCCAGCAGTTACTCGGAGCAGGCCTATGGCTACACCTTC
TRBJ1-1 - - TRBV9 CASSVGGSSPEAFF TGTGCCAGCAGCGTAGGGGGGAGCAGTCCAGAAGCTTTCTTT
TRBJ2-7 - - TRBV6-5 CASKLGLLSYEQYF TGTGCCAGCAAGTTGGGACTCCTCTCCTACGAGCAGTACTTC
TRBJ2-1 once TRBD1 TRBV7-2 CASSQDRGRYNEQFF TGTGCCAGCAGCCAGGACAGGGGGAGATACAATGAGCAGTTCTTC
TRBJ2-7 - TRBD1 TRBV19 CATRTGPSSYEQYF TGTGCCACCAGGACAGGGCCGAGCTCCTACGAGCAGTACTTC